This T cell receptor beta chain was identified in a study of Ad26.COV2.S vaccination and SARS-CoV-2 variants. The germline V gene has CDR1 MNHEY and CDR2 SVGEGT. Both ends counted, the CDR3 spans 17 residues. The study, taken as a whole, reports: The study found similar non-spike TCR breadth in vaccine and placebo recipients.

Specified treatment: roughly 20 received Ad26.COV2.S at low or high dose, single or two shots; roughly five received placebo; per-sample allocation not given. After the first vaccine or placebo injection, samples were drawn on day 63. Generated by immunoSEQ multiplex PCR, the TCRdb table keeps only in-frame clones and is missing some. This sample yields 380,000 or so clones, of which about 80% are seen a single time; almost 7.5% belongs to the top ten. On this clone: Its antigen remains unidentified. No DNA is shown, since the ends of the CDR3 on it are uncertain; the CDR3 is the one TCRdb lists.

The chain joins TRBV6-2 or TRBV6-3 to TRBJ2-1; TRBD2 reflects the table's D call only, with no check against the DNA. The sequenced sample was peripheral blood, obtained in a trial of Ad26.COV2.S vaccine versus placebo. The receptor was derived from a person aged 18 to 59 who received the Ad26.COV2.S COVID-19 vaccine or a placebo. The CDR3 here is CASSSSTSGVTYNEQFF.